A single sample is the source of the 32 T cell receptor beta chains below, sequenced in a study of siplizumab effects on memory and regulatory T cells. Generated by immunoSEQ multiplex PCR, the TCRdb table keeps only in-frame clones and is missing some. The sample lists tens of thousands of clones; 85% to 95% were seen once. The specimen sequenced was CD8+ T cells sorted from blood. All receptors come from a human donor in good health.

V is TRBV29-1 and J is TRBJ2-7, with TRBD2 matching over 7 bases. The germline V gene encodes CDR1 SQVTM and CDR2 ANQGSEA. CDR3 length equals 14 residues. V shed 1 base and J 7 bases; nucleotides not matched to a gene: 10. The CDR3 spells CSVEVRESREEQYF. The CDR3 coding sequence is TGCAGCGTTGAAGTGCGGGAGTCCCGGGAAGAGCAGTACTTC.

The chain links TRBV15 to TRBJ2-5, with D uncertain. Looked up from germline, CDR1 is LNHNV and CDR2 is YYDKDF (reference sequence). CDR3 length: 11 residues. V gave up 8 bases and J gave up 7 bases, with 11 bases separating them. CDR3 residues: CATWLRGTQYF. CDR3 coding DNA: TGTGCCACCTGGTTGAGAGGGACCCAGTACTTC.

The chain carries TRBV27 and TRBJ2-7, with 9 nucleotides matching TRBD1. This CDR3 comprises 13 residues. After removal of 8 bases from V and 3 bases from J, the junction contained 5 bases not matched to a gene. Germline V gene data show CDR1 as MNHEY and CDR2 as SMNVEV (reference sequence). The CDR3 reads CASRDRGNYEQYF. The CDR3 coding sequence is TGTGCCAGCCGAGACAGGGGGAACTACGAGCAGTACTTC.

This clone was observed once. The V and J genes are TRBV2 and TRBJ1-3; 7 positions agree with TRBD1. CDR1 and CDR2 (germline): SNHLY, FYNNEI. The junction had 4 bases not matched to a gene; V was cut back by 7 bases and J by 4 bases. The CDR3 has 13 amino acids. The CDR3 reads CASMGTDGNTIYF. As DNA, the CDR3 is TGTGCCAGCATGGGGACAGACGGAAACACCATATATTTT.

The rearrangement joins TRBV12-5 to TRBJ2-5; TRBD1 aligns across 9 bases. Germline values: CDR1 LGHNT, CDR2 FRNRAP. The CDR3 has 14 amino acids. V lost 7 bases to trimming and J lost 5 bases; unmatched junction nucleotides: 8. The CDR3 DNA is TGTGCTAGTGCCCTCACAGGGGGCGCCGAGACCCAGTACTTC. Translating gives CASALTGGAETQYF. Drawing the rest from reference TRBV12-5 and TRBJ2-5, the complete variable domain is DARVTQTPRHKVTEMGQEVTMRCQPILGHNTVFWYRQTMMQGLELLAYFRNRAPLDDSGMPKDRFSAEMPDATLATLKIQPSEPRDSAVYFCASALTGGAETQYFGPGTRLLVL.

The chain is built from TRBV6-1 and TRBJ1-2, with TRBD1 as a possible D gene (6 bases). Trimming shortened V by 6 bases and J by 3 bases, and 14 bases separated the two germline ends. Germline V gene sequence: CDR1 MNHNS, CDR2 SASEGT. The CDR3 is made up of 14 amino acids. The CDR3, as DNA: TGTGCCAGCAGGGCCCAGACAGGTTACTATGGCTACACCTTC. This codes for CASRAQTGYYGYTF.

The J gene is TRBJ2-7, the V gene TRBV6-5; D possibly corresponds to TRBD2 (6 bases). CDR3 length: 15 amino acids. Germline CDR1 and CDR2: MNHEY and SVGAGI. V was clipped by 2 bases and J by 3 bases, with 14 bases between them. Here the CDR3 reads CASSYRVGDFYEQYF. Written as DNA, the CDR3 is TGTGCCAGCAGTTACCGTGTGGGGGACTTCTACGAGCAGTACTTC.

CDR3 nucleotide sequence: TGTGCCAGCCTAAACAGGGGTCGGAATGAGCAGTTCTTC. Translated: CASLNRGRNEQFF. The chain employs TRBV25-1 and TRBJ2-1; 7 bases map to TRBD1. Germline V gene data show CDR1 as MGHDK and CDR2 as SYGVNS. The CDR3 is 13 amino acids. V shed 8 bases and J 7 bases; nucleotides not matched to a gene: 8.

The rearrangement links TRBV6-1 to TRBJ2-7; D remains unclear. The CDR3 is made up of 13 amino acids. Germline V lookup: CDR1 MNHNS, CDR2 SASEGT. V was shortened by 2 bases and J by 5 bases, with 10 bases between the two germline ends. CDR3 bases: TGTGCCAGCAGTGAACTTCCGGACGACGAGCAGTACTTC. It codes for CASSELPDDEQYF.

The chain has TRBV4-1 and TRBJ2-1; 8 nucleotides line up with TRBD1. Germline lookup yields CDR1 MGHRA and CDR2 YSYEKL. This CDR3 has 16 residues. With 2 bases clipped from V and 2 bases from J, the junction kept 5 bases outside the gene matches. The CDR3, as DNA: TGCGCCAGCAGCCAACTGCAGGGGGCGCCCTACAATGAGCAGTTCTTC. Its protein product is CASSQLQGAPYNEQFF.

The chain has TRBV4-1 and TRBJ2-7, with D unclear. The CDR3 runs to 13 residues. From germline, CDR1 is MGHRA and CDR2 YSYEKL. V lost 1 base, J lost 3 bases, and 7 bases lay in between. The CDR3 loop reads CASSQGGYYEQYF. In DNA, the CDR3 is TGCGCCAGCAGCCAAGGGGGTTACTACGAGCAGTACTTC.

The chain recombines TRBV6-5 with TRBJ2-2; D is ambiguous. CDR3 length: 15 residues. The V end lost 0 bases, the J end lost 0 bases, and 5 bases lay between the germline ends. The germline CDR1 and CDR2 sequences are MNHEY and SVGAGI. Written as DNA, the CDR3 is TGTGCCAGCAGTTACTCCGGGCCGAACACCGGGGAGCTGTTTTTT. Its protein product is CASSYSGPNTGELFF.

This chain connects TRBV19 to TRBJ1-1, with 7 positions matching TRBD1. Per germline, CDR1 LNHDA and CDR2 SQIVND (reference sequence). The CDR3 runs to 14 residues. V was pared by 6 bases and J by 0 bases, with 4 bases of the junction left unmatched. CDR3 in amino acids: CASSLTGMNTEAFF. As DNA, the CDR3 is TGTGCCAGTAGCCTGACAGGGATGAACACTGAAGCTTTCTTT.

In the case of this clone: One end of the junction varies from germline; a read error may be responsible. The V gene is TRBV7-7, the J gene TRBJ2-1; 10 bases are shared with TRBD2. The CDR3 runs to 15 residues. The V gene's germline CDR1 is SSHAT and CDR2 FNYEAQ (reference sequence). The CDR3 here is CASSLELAGYNEQFF. In DNA, the CDR3 is TGTGCTAGCAGCTTAGAACTAGCGGGGTACAATGAGCAGTTCTTC.

This rearrangement joins TRBV15 to TRBJ2-2, with D perhaps matching TRBD2 (5 bases). The V and J ends lost 1 base and 4 bases respectively, with 7 bases between them. The CDR3 spans 14 residues. Germline values: CDR1 LNHNV, CDR2 YYDKDF (reference sequence). In DNA, the CDR3 is TGTGCCACCAGCAGAGGGGGAGCCACCGGGGAGCTGTTTTTT. Protein product: CATSRGGATGELFF.

This rearrangement joins TRBV28 to TRBJ2-1; 11 bases agree with TRBD2. CDR3 length: 18 residues. V trimming: 3 bases; J trimming: 2 bases; junction bases outside the gene matches: 9. The germline V gene encodes CDR1 MDHEN and CDR2 SYDVKM. The CDR3 DNA follows: TGTGCCAGCAGTTTTCGGGTCCGACTAGCGGGAACCTACAATGAGCAGTTCTTC. Protein: CASSFRVRLAGTYNEQFF.

This chain connects TRBV6-6 to TRBJ1-1; D gene uncertain. Looked up from germline, CDR1 is MNHNY and CDR2 is SVGAGI (reference sequence). This CDR3 has 11 amino acids. Trimming shortened V by 3 bases and J by 7 bases, and 6 bases separated the two germline ends. For the CDR3, the DNA is TGTGCCAGCAGTTATACGGATGAAGCTTTCTTT. It translates to CASSYTDEAFF.

The J gene is TRBJ2-5, the V gene TRBV6-5; D possibly corresponds to TRBD2 (6 bases). Germline lookup yields CDR1 MNHEY and CDR2 SVGAGI. The CDR3 totals 14 residues. V lost 6 bases, J lost 1 base, and 12 bases lay in between. CDR3 coding DNA: TGTGCCAGCAGCTTCTACGGGGGCCAAGAGACCCAGTACTTC. Translation: CASSFYGGQETQYF.

This chain connects TRBV6-5 to TRBJ2-7; TRBD1 might be the D (6 bases). This CDR3 has 14 residues. Trimming pared 3 bases from V and 5 bases from J, leaving 14 bases between. Germline V gene lookup returns CDR1 MNHEY and CDR2 SVGAGI. CDR3 in amino acids: CASSYGTNGDEQYF. The CDR3, as DNA: TGTGCCAGCAGTTATGGGACAAACGGCGACGAGCAGTACTTC.

The rearrangement joins TRBV6-6 to TRBJ2-5; unclear D gene. This CDR3 has 13 amino acids. CDR1 is MNHNY and CDR2 is SVGAGI in the germline V gene (reference sequence). V was shortened by 2 bases and J by 5 bases, with 9 bases between the two germline ends. The CDR3: CASSYGVWETQYF. CDR3 coding DNA: TGTGCCAGCAGTTACGGGGTGTGGGAGACCCAGTACTTC.

This rearrangement joins TRBV7-6 to TRBJ2-3; D gene ambiguous. Germline CDR1 reads SGHVS; CDR2 reads FNYEAQ. V gave up 1 base and J gave up 2 bases, with 7 bases separating them. The CDR3 runs to 14 residues. The CDR3 DNA is TGTGCCAGCAGCTTAGGGACCTACACAGATACGCAGTATTTT. Protein product: CASSLGTYTDTQYF.

The gene calls are TRBV7-6 and TRBJ2-1; 9 bases fit TRBD2. Germline-derived CDR1 and CDR2 are SGHVS and FNYEAQ. Trimming took 5 bases from V and 5 from J; bases not matched to a gene: 7. The CDR3 has 15 amino acids. The CDR3 region has the DNA TGTGCCAGCAGCCGGACGGGCGGGAGGGACAATGAGCAGTTCTTC. This translates into CASSRTGGRDNEQFF.

This chain connects TRBV27 to TRBJ1-2; D is undetermined. Looked up from germline, CDR1 is MNHEY and CDR2 is SMNVEV (reference sequence). The V and J ends lost 2 bases and 4 bases respectively, with 14 bases between them. The length of the CDR3 is 15 residues. The CDR3 region is CASSLGSAQGYGYTF. The CDR3 coding sequence is TGTGCCAGCAGTTTAGGGTCAGCTCAAGGCTATGGCTACACCTTC.

The CDR3 nucleotides read TGTGCCAGCAGCGTTGTTAGCGGGAGATCCTACAATGAGCAGTTCTTC. Its translation is CASSVVSGRSYNEQFF. The genes are TRBV9 and TRBJ2-1, with TRBD2 matching 9 bases. The CDR3 length is 16 residues. V shed 2 bases and J 1 base; nucleotides not matched to a gene: 4. Germline CDR1 SGDLS, CDR2 YYNGEE.

A few counts support this clone. The genes are TRBV10-2 and TRBJ2-7; no clear D gene. The CDR3 length is 14 residues. V dropped 2 bases and J dropped 5 bases, with 13 bases sitting between them. Germline V lookup: CDR1 WSHSY, CDR2 SAAADI. The CDR3 is CASSEHRVDDEQYF. The CDR3 nucleotides are TGCGCCAGCAGTGAGCATAGGGTGGACGACGAGCAGTACTTC.

The rearrangement joins TRBV4-1 to TRBJ1-3; D unclear. The germline V gene has CDR1 MGHRA and CDR2 YSYEKL. This CDR3 comprises 15 residues. The germline V and J ends were trimmed by 1 base and 1 base, with 8 bases remaining between them. The CDR3 sequence: CASSQVRESGNTIYF. CDR3 in DNA: TGCGCCAGCAGCCAAGTACGGGAATCTGGAAACACCATATATTTT.

This chain links TRBV5-6 with TRBJ2-7; D may be TRBD1 (6 bases). Germline CDR1 SGHDT, CDR2 YYEEEE. CDR3 length equals 13 residues. V dropped 4 bases and J dropped 3 bases, with 11 bases sitting between them. CDR3 residues: CASSDGTIYEQYF. CDR3 nucleotides: TGTGCCAGCAGCGACGGGACAATCTACGAGCAGTACTTC.

This chain links TRBV18 with TRBJ2-3; 11 bases align to TRBD2. V lost 3 bases and J lost 4; bases outside the gene matches: 12. Looked up from germline, CDR1 is KGHSH and CDR2 is LQKENI. The CDR3 runs to 18 residues. The CDR3 DNA reads TGTGCCAGCTCACCGCCCGGCTTCACTAGCGGGAGTTCAGATACGCAGTATTTT. Encoded protein: CASSPPGFTSGSSDTQYF.

This clone showed up just a few times. V and J are TRBV2 and TRBJ1-1; D is perhaps TRBD1 (6 bases). The CDR3 totals 12 residues. Trimming shortened V by 11 bases and J by 0 bases, and 10 bases separated the two germline ends. The germline gives CDR1 SNHLY, CDR2 FYNNEI. CDR3 in DNA: TGTGCCCCCCAGGGGATGAACACTGAAGCTTTCTTT. Its translation is CAPQGMNTEAFF.

The chain couples TRBV20-1 to TRBJ1-1; D not resolved. Trimming shortened V by 7 bases and J by 3 bases, and 6 bases separated the two germline ends. This CDR3 contains 10 residues. CDR1 is DFQATT and CDR2 is SNEGSKA in the germline V gene (reference sequence). CDR3 sequence (DNA): TGCAGTGTCGGGGACACTGAAGCTTTCTTT. This sequence encodes CSVGDTEAFF.

This clone was observed a single time. This rearrangement joins TRBV6-5 to TRBJ1-5; 7 bases map to TRBD1. The CDR3 loop spans 14 amino acids. Germline V gene sequence: CDR1 MNHEY, CDR2 SVGAGI. Trimming cost V 5 bases and J 2 bases; bases outside gene matches: 3. The CDR3 sequence: CASSRTGGNQPQHF. The CDR3 nucleotides are TGTGCCAGCAGTAGGACAGGAGGCAATCAGCCCCAGCATTTT.

J is TRBJ2-2 and V is TRBV19; TRBD2 matches at 7 bases. Germline lookup yields CDR1 LNHDA and CDR2 SQIVND (reference sequence). The length of the CDR3 is 16 residues. V was pared by 3 bases and J by 5 bases, with 9 bases of the junction left unmatched. The CDR3 loop reads CASSILPGGWTGELFF. The CDR3 DNA sequence: TGTGCCAGTAGTATTCTCCCGGGAGGTTGGACCGGGGAGCTGTTTTTT.